This TCR beta chain was identified during a study of CD8 T cells in Susac syndrome. This clonotype was observed once. The authors negatively isolated CD8+ and CD4+ T cells and FACS-enriched TEMRA cells. cDNA came from approximately 0.5 to 1 ug RNA primed by random hexamers. The amplification used immunoSEQ multiplex PCR on TCR beta CDR3; it spanned 54 Vbeta and 13 Jbeta. MiXCR was run by TCRdb on the immunoSEQ multiplex PCR reads, yielding one entry per CDR3 protein. This sample has about 300,000 distinct CDR3 sequences, with 75% to 90% found just once. The receptor's source is a human donor with multiple sclerosis. Sequencing input: CD8+ T cells from PBMCs.

In DNA form, the CDR3 reads TGTGCCAGCAGCTTATTCTCCGGGGGTCAAGAGACCCAGTACTTC. It encodes CASSLFSGGQETQYF. The chain combines TRBV9 with TRBJ2-5; possibly TRBD2 for D (6 bases). V was clipped by 4 bases and J by 2 bases, with 15 bases between them. In germline, CDR1 is SGDLS, CDR2 YYNGEE. This CDR3 contains 15 residues.